Listed here are 6 T cell receptor beta chains from one sample, sequenced in a study of cytomegalovirus exposure and HLA in healthy donors. The PCR employed 60 Vbeta primers together with 13 Jbeta primers. Repertoires were generated with immunoSEQ multiplex PCR, while TCRdb's copy carries only in-frame clones and drops some. The table has 150,000 to 200,000 clones, around 87% seen once. The sequencing sample was made of PBMCs. The receptors here all came from a woman aged 18-35 years in good health and CMV-seronegative.

Only one count was recorded for this clone. The rearrangement links TRBV5-4 to TRBJ2-1; no firm D call. The germline gives CDR1 SGHNT, CDR2 YYREEE (reference sequence). The V gene lost 2 bases and the J gene lost 0 bases, with 12 bases spanning the gap. The CDR3 is made up of 16 amino acids. The CDR3, as DNA: TGTGCCAGCAGCTTATCCAGCGCGAGCTCCTACAATGAGCAGTTCTTC. Protein sequence: CASSLSSASSYNEQFF.

V and J are TRBV4-1 and TRBJ2-7, with 7 bases fitting TRBD2. The CDR3 has 18 amino acids. Per germline, CDR1 MGHRA and CDR2 YSYEKL. The V segment lost 4 bases and the J segment 2 bases; nucleotides outside the gene matches: 17. This CDR3 reads CASSPGGLLAGDAYEQYF. CDR3 DNA: TGCGCCAGCAGCCCCGGTGGGTTACTGGCGGGGGACGCCTACGAGCAGTACTTC.

The genes are TRBV5-5 and TRBJ2-5; D may be TRBD2 (6 bases). Looked up from germline, CDR1 is SGHKS and CDR2 is YYEKEE (reference sequence). V was pared by 6 bases and J by 5 bases, with 26 bases between. The CDR3 has 17 residues. The CDR3 loop is CASTRQVFSGSGETQYF. Written as DNA, the CDR3 is TGTGCCAGCACCCGGCAGGTTTTTAGCGGATCGGGGGAGACCCAGTACTTC.

This clone appeared once. This sequence joins TRBV4-1 and TRBJ2-7, with 7 bases lining up with TRBD2. From germline, CDR1 is MGHRA and CDR2 YSYEKL. V dropped 4 bases and J dropped 6; count of bases not matched to a gene: 9. CDR3 length: 14 amino acids. CDR3 DNA sequence: TGCGCCAGCAGCCTTCCGACTAGCCCACTCGAGCAGTACTTC. It translates to CASSLPTSPLEQYF.

The V call is TRBV19, the J call TRBJ2-1; TRBD2 matches at 10 bases. The V segment lost 0 bases and the J segment 8 bases; nucleotides outside the gene matches: 10. The CDR3 loop spans 17 amino acids. The germline V gene encodes CDR1 LNHDA and CDR2 SQIVND (reference sequence). The CDR3 DNA sequence: TGTGCCAGTAGTATAGATCTCGTGAGCGGGGGGGGCGATGAGCAGTTCTTC. This translates into CASSIDLVSGGGDEQFF.

V is TRBV9 and J is TRBJ2-1, with 8 bases fitting TRBD2. The ends lost 0 bases at V and 0 bases at J; junction bases unmatched: 14. CDR3 length: 20 residues. CDR1 SGDLS and CDR2 YYNGEE come from the germline V gene. Written as DNA, the CDR3 is TGTGCCAGCAGCGTAGAAGCCGGGGGGGTCCCTACCCGCTCCTACAATGAGCAGTTCTTC. Translated, it gives CASSVEAGGVPTRSYNEQFF. Supplemented by reference TRBV9 and TRBJ2-1, the full variable domain reads DSGVTQTPKHLITATGQRVTLRCSPRSGDLSVYWYQQSLDQGLQFLIQYYNGEERAKGNILERFSAQQFPDLHSELNLSSLELGDSALYFCASSVEAGGVPTRSYNEQFFGPGTRLTVL.